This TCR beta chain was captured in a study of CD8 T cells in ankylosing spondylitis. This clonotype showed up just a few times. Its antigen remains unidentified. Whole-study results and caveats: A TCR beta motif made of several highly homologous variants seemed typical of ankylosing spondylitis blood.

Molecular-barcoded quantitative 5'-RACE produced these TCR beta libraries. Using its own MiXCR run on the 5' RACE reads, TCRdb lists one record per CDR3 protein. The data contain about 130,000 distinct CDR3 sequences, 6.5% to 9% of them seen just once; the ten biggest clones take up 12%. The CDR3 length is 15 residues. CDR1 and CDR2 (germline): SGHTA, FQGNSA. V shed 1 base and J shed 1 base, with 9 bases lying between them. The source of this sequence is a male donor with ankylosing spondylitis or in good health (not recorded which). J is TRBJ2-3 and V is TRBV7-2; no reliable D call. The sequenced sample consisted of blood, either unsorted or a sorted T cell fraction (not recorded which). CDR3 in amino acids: CASSLGSGGTDTQYF. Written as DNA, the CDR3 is TGTGCCAGCAGCTTAGGGTCCGGAGGCACAGATACGCAGTATTTT.